This T cell receptor beta chain was retrieved from a study of blood T cell repertoires in COVID-19. Assay: immunoSEQ multiplex PCR; the TCRdb copy retains only in-frame clones and omits some. The data contain 350,000 to 500,000 clones, approximately 90% of them seen just once; the ten biggest clones take up approximately 1.5%. CDR1 is SGHNT, CDR2 YYREEE, per germline (reference sequence). Trimming stripped 4 bases from V and 3 bases from J, with 11 bases between. The CDR3 contains 13 residues. The genes are TRBV5-4 and TRBJ2-7, with D tentatively TRBD1 (5 bases). This TCR came from a woman in her late teens or twenties who had been exposed to COVID-19. The sample comprised PBMCs or T cells enriched from blood (not recorded which). Written as DNA, the CDR3 is TGTGCCAGCAGCCCCGACAGCCTCTACGAGCAGTACTTC. This codes for CASSPDSLYEQYF.